This TCR beta chain was sequenced in a study of blood T cell repertoires in COVID-19. Study overall: Italy, Spain and the United States were the sources of the convalescent and acute COVID-19 samples. In each case, the material was cDNA or gDNA derived from T cells, B-cell-depleted T cells, or PBMCs.

As originally analysed: Reference gene primer amplification gave estimated nucleated cell counts. Sequenced by immunoSEQ multiplex PCR; TCRdb stores in-frame clones only, minus some. The V and J calls and clone size are taken from that table; D and trimming were inferred from the DNA. This sample yields about 310,000 clones, of which approximately 87% are seen a single time; about 8% belongs to the top ten. V lost 1 base and J lost 4, with 13 bases in between. Per germline, CDR1 SGHTA and CDR2 FQGNSA. This CDR3 is built from 16 residues. What was sequenced was peripheral blood. The TCR originated in a woman aged 50 to 60 who had recovered from COVID-19. This chain connects TRBV7-2 to TRBJ1-4; a possible D gene is TRBD1 (5 bases). The CDR3 bases are TGTGCCAGCAGCTTAGGCGGGGGAGCCAATAATGAAAAACTGTTTTTT. Translation: CASSLGGGANNEKLFF.